The 28 T cell receptor beta chains below come from one sample, sequenced in a study of identical twins. TCRdb reanalysed the 5' RACE reads using MiXCR and keeps one entry per CDR3 protein. This sample carries hundreds of thousands of distinct CDR3 sequences, 5.5% to 6.5% of them seen once, and the ten largest clones take 1.5% to 2%. The sequencing input was naive T cells sorted from blood. These receptors all stem from a young man in good health.

This clonotype was seen only a few times. The genes are TRBV9 and TRBJ2-3; 9 bases fit TRBD1. The CDR3 is made up of 16 amino acids. The V and J ends lost 0 bases and 5 bases, in that order; junction bases with no gene match: 7. CDR1 is SGDLS, CDR2 YYNGEE, per germline. The CDR3 coding sequence is TGTGCCAGCAGCGTAGGGGAACAGGGGGCGGGAGATACGCAGTATTTT. This codes for CASSVGEQGAGDTQYF.

This clonotype was found many times. The chain has TRBV10-3 and TRBJ2-7, with D perhaps matching TRBD2 (5 bases). Trimming shortened V by 4 bases and J by 1 base, and 8 bases separated the two germline ends. Germline V gene data show CDR1 as ENHRY and CDR2 as SYGVKD. CDR3 length: 13 residues. The CDR3: CAISGGVSYEQYV. CDR3 nucleotide sequence: TGTGCCATCAGTGGGGGAGTTTCCTACGAGCAGTACGTC.

This clonotype was picked up a small number of times. The V and J genes are TRBV9 and TRBJ2-1, with 9 bases lining up with TRBD2. The J segment lost 4 bases and the V segment lost 0 bases, leaving 17 bases of the junction unmatched. This CDR3 region has 20 residues. Germline values: CDR1 SGDLS, CDR2 YYNGEE. Here the CDR3 DNA reads TGTGCCAGCAGCGTAGCCCCATTCCCTGCCGGGACTAGCACATACAATGAGCAGTTCTTC. Protein: CASSVAPFPAGTSTYNEQFF.

The sample holds many counts of this clonotype. CDR3: CASSLAGLTVTDTQYF. CDR3 sequence (DNA): TGTGCCAGCAGCTTAGCGGGACTAACCGTCACAGATACGCAGTATTTT. The chain couples TRBV7-2 to TRBJ2-3, with 7 nucleotides matching TRBD2. This CDR3 comprises 16 residues. Germline CDR1 reads SGHTA; CDR2 reads FQGNSA. After removal of 0 bases from V and 2 bases from J, the junction contained 5 bases not matched to a gene.

This clonotype has a handful of counts. The chain couples TRBV3-1 to TRBJ2-2, with D tentatively TRBD1 (5 bases). The CDR3 has 15 amino acids. V lost 2 bases, J lost 4 bases, and 11 bases lay in between. Germline V lookup: CDR1 LGHDT, CDR2 YNNKEL (reference sequence). DNA of the CDR3: TGTGCCAGCAGCCAACTGAAAGGGGTCACCGGGGAGCTGTTTTTT. Its protein product is CASSQLKGVTGELFF. Looking up the rest from reference TRBV3-1 and TRBJ2-2 gives the full variable domain: DTAVSQTPKYLVTQMGNDKSIKCEQNLGHDTMYWYKQDSKKFLKIMFSYNNKELIINETVPNRFSPKSPDKAHLNLHINSLELGDSAVYFCASSQLKGVTGELFFGEGSRLTVL.

The chain couples TRBV20-1 to TRBJ2-2, with D possibly TRBD2 on 5 matching bases. This CDR3 region has 13 residues. CDR1 is DFQATT, CDR2 SNEGSKA, per germline (reference sequence). The germline V and J ends were trimmed by 3 bases and 6 bases, with 11 bases remaining between them. CDR3 protein: CSARPKGAGELFF. The CDR3 DNA is TGCAGTGCTAGGCCGAAGGGAGCCGGGGAGCTGTTTTTT.

This clonotype was counted many times. The CDR3 DNA sequence: TGCAGCGCTGACGGAGGTTTGGTCTACAATGAGCAGTTCTTC. It translates to CSADGGLVYNEQFF. This chain links TRBV29-1 with TRBJ2-1; maybe TRBD2 (5 bases). The germline CDR1 and CDR2 sequences are SQVTM and ANQGSEA. The CDR3 loop spans 14 amino acids. Deletions cut 7 bases from V and 3 bases from J, with 16 bases between.

This clonotype occurred a few times. V usage is TRBV4-3 and J usage is TRBJ1-3; no firm D call. Trimming pared 2 bases from V and 2 bases from J, leaving 10 bases between. The germline gives CDR1 LGHNA, CDR2 YSLEER. The CDR3 spans 15 residues. CDR3 sequence: CASSQHGGAGNTIYF. In nucleotides, the CDR3 is TGCGCCAGCAGCCAACATGGCGGGGCTGGAAACACCATATATTTT.

This clonotype was counted at least ten times. The chain joins TRBV12-3 or TRBV12-4 to TRBJ2-5; the match to TRBD2 covers 13 bases. The CDR3 is 15 amino acids. Unmatched junction bases numbered 6, after V lost 6 bases and J lost 5 bases. The CDR3, as DNA: TGTGCCAGCAGGCTACTAGCGGGAGGGGGGGAGACCCAGTACTTC. Protein: CASRLLAGGGETQYF.

This clonotype was found many times. The rearrangement links TRBV12-3 or TRBV12-4 to TRBJ1-2; D gene unclear. V was shortened by 8 bases and J by 0 bases, with 13 bases between the two germline ends. The CDR3 runs to 14 residues. The CDR3, as DNA: TGTGCCAGCCGGATGCGTGCCACTAACTATGGCTACACCTTC. Protein: CASRMRATNYGYTF.

This clonotype showed up just a few times. The chain uses TRBV5-1 and TRBJ2-1, with D unresolved. V was trimmed by 4 bases and J by 5 bases, leaving 13 bases between them. The CDR3 has 14 residues. Germline values: CDR1 SGHRS, CDR2 YFSETQ. This CDR3 reads CASSPPGWDNEQFF. As DNA, the CDR3 is TGCGCCAGCAGCCCCCCGGGTTGGGACAATGAGCAGTTCTTC.

This clonotype was detected many times. This rearrangement joins TRBV28 to TRBJ2-7, with D unclear. V lost 5 bases and J lost 6, with 11 bases in between. CDR3 length: 12 amino acids. Germline V lookup: CDR1 MDHEN, CDR2 SYDVKM. The CDR3, as DNA: TGTGCCAGCAGTGCGTTTTCGGTCGAGCAGTACTTC. Protein product: CASSAFSVEQYF.

This clonotype was counted a few times. The chain joins TRBV6-2 or TRBV6-3 to TRBJ2-7; possibly TRBD1 or TRBD2 for D (5 bases each). This CDR3 is built from 15 residues. The germline gives CDR1 MNHEY, CDR2 SVGEGT. The V end was cut by 6 bases, the J end by 0 bases, with 15 bases between. The CDR3 here is CASSRGTASSYEQYV. As DNA, the CDR3 is TGTGCCAGCAGCAGAGGGACGGCCAGCTCCTACGAGCAGTACGTC.

This rearrangement joins TRBV5-3 to TRBJ1-3, with unresolved D. TRBV5-3 is treated as an ORF (open reading frame) with a function not yet certain. With 4 bases removed from V and 0 bases from J, the gap between germline ends came to 5 bases. This CDR3 is built from 13 residues. The CDR3 sequence is CARSPDSGNTIYF. Here the CDR3 DNA reads TGTGCCAGAAGCCCGGACTCTGGAAACACCATATATTTT.

This clonotype has a count of ten or more. J is TRBJ2-7 and V is TRBV9; D gene ambiguous. V dropped 0 bases and J dropped 0 bases, with 7 bases sitting between them. The CDR3 has 14 residues. In germline, CDR1 is SGDLS, CDR2 YYNGEE. CDR3 sequence reads: CASSVGQASYEQYF. Here the CDR3 DNA reads TGTGCCAGCAGCGTAGGGCAGGCCTCCTACGAGCAGTACTTC. Full variable domain (outside the CDR3, taken from reference TRBV9 and TRBJ2-7): DSGVTQTPKHLITATGQRVTLRCSPRSGDLSVYWYQQSLDQGLQFLIQYYNGEERAKGNILERFSAQQFPDLHSELNLSSLELGDSALYFCASSVGQASYEQYFGPGTRLTVT.

This clonotype came up a few times. V is TRBV5-5 and J is TRBJ2-2; D is unclear. CDR1 and CDR2 (germline): SGHKS, YYEKEE (reference sequence). The CDR3 runs to 15 residues. V was trimmed by 2 bases and J by 7 bases, leaving 15 bases between them. CDR3 region: CASSFLREAGGELFF. The CDR3, as DNA: TGTGCCAGCAGCTTCCTACGAGAGGCCGGCGGGGAGCTGTTTTTT.

CDR3: CATSRPGQIYGYTF. CDR3 bases: TGTGCCACCAGCAGGCCCGGACAGATCTATGGCTACACCTTC. The J gene is TRBJ1-2, the V gene TRBV15, with D perhaps TRBD1 (6 bases). Trimming pared 3 bases from V and 4 bases from J, leaving 12 bases between. Per the germline V gene, CDR1 is LNHNV and CDR2 is YYDKDF (reference sequence). The CDR3 spans 14 residues.

The chain employs TRBV29-1 and TRBJ2-7; D possibly matches TRBD1 or TRBD2 (5 bases each). Trimming took off 3 bases at V and 1 base at J, with 7 bases between the two ends. Germline-derived CDR1 and CDR2 are SQVTM and ANQGSEA. CDR3 length: 12 amino acids. CDR3 DNA sequence: TGCAGCGTTGAGGGGGATTCCTACGAGCAGTACTTC. Protein sequence: CSVEGDSYEQYF.

This clonotype was found a few times. J is TRBJ2-7 and V is TRBV28; 7 bases line up with TRBD2. This CDR3 has 15 residues. J gave up 3 bases and V 2 bases, and 7 bases lay outside the gene matches. The germline gives CDR1 MDHEN, CDR2 SYDVKM. The CDR3 DNA is TGTGCCAGCAGTTTACCCCAGGGACTATACTACGAGCAGTACTTC. The encoded protein is CASSLPQGLYYEQYF.

J is TRBJ2-5 and V is TRBV20-1; D is unresolved. CDR3 length: 12 amino acids. CDR1 DFQATT and CDR2 SNEGSKA come from the germline V gene (reference sequence). Trimming removed 6 bases at V and 0 bases at J, with 8 bases between. CDR3 sequence reads: CSALGHQETQYF. The DNA of the CDR3 is TGCAGTGCCCTGGGCCACCAAGAGACCCAGTACTTC.

This clonotype was observed at least ten times. The chain joins TRBV12-3 or TRBV12-4 to TRBJ2-1; D tentatively reads TRBD1 or TRBD2 (6 bases each). Trimming removed 6 bases from V and 6 bases from J, with 18 bases in between. This CDR3 comprises 15 residues. This CDR3 is CASSVVRGVGNEQFF. The CDR3, as DNA: TGTGCCAGCAGCGTCGTAAGGGGGGTTGGCAATGAGCAGTTCTTC.

In regard to this clonotype: A much more abundant neighbour one base away suggests this may be a read error. The chain couples TRBV10-2 to TRBJ2-3; 12 nucleotides align to TRBD2. V was clipped by 10 bases and J by 2 bases; unmatched bases: 19. This CDR3 region has 19 residues. Germline V CDR1 and CDR2: WSHSY, SAAADI. The CDR3 DNA is TGCGCCAACGCCAGGGGACTAGCGGGTGGCGAATGCTTCACAGATACGCAGTATTTT. Translated: CANARGLAGGECFTDTQYF.

This clonotype was recorded at least ten times. J is TRBJ2-7 and V is TRBV5-5; 7 bases are a match to TRBD2. J lost 2 bases, V lost 4 bases, and 6 bases had no gene match. The length of the CDR3 is 14 residues. The V gene's germline CDR1 is SGHKS and CDR2 YYEKEE (reference sequence). Here the CDR3 reads CASSKKRGTYEQYF. In DNA, the CDR3 is TGTGCCAGCAGCAAAAAGCGGGGAACCTACGAGCAGTACTTC.

This clonotype was detected many times. The chain recombines TRBV20-1 with TRBJ2-1; no firm D call. The CDR3 spans 16 residues. V was cut by 1 base and J by 7 bases, with 20 bases left in between. CDR1 and CDR2 from the germline V gene are DFQATT and SNEGSKA (reference sequence). In DNA form, the CDR3 reads TGCAGTGCTAGAGTGTATAGGGCTAACTTGAGGAATGAGCAGTTCTTC. Translated, it gives CSARVYRANLRNEQFF.

The chain uses TRBV11-1 and TRBJ1-1, with 12 bases fitting TRBD1. V lost 6 bases, J lost 3 bases, and 17 bases stayed unmatched. The CDR3 is 19 residues long. Germline CDR1 and CDR2: SGHAT and FQDESV (reference sequence). Here the CDR3 DNA reads TGTGCCAGCAGTTCTACCGTTGGGGACAGGGGGCGATGGGACACTGAAGCTTTCTTT. Amino acid sequence: CASSSTVGDRGRWDTEAFF.

This clonotype has at least ten counts. The chain recombines TRBV3-1 with TRBJ2-1; D may be TRBD1 or TRBD2 (5 bases each). The CDR3 length is 18 residues. V lost 0 bases, J lost 4 bases, and 19 bases lay in between. From germline, CDR1 is LGHDT and CDR2 YNNKEL (reference sequence). The CDR3 DNA sequence: TGTGCCAGCAGCCAAGATGAGATCGGGACCCACCTTTACAATGAGCAGTTCTTC. Translated, it gives CASSQDEIGTHLYNEQFF.

This clonotype was counted only a few times. V usage is TRBV11-2 and J usage is TRBJ2-1, with 8 nucleotides matching TRBD1. CDR1 is SGHAT, CDR2 FQNNGV, per germline. The V gene end was trimmed by 5 bases and the J gene end by 9 bases; junction bases not matched to a gene: 24. The CDR3 is 19 residues long. CDR3: CASSPRGAGGLLALGEQFF. In DNA form, the CDR3 reads TGTGCCAGCAGCCCTAGAGGAGCAGGGGGCTTGCTAGCTTTGGGTGAGCAGTTCTTC.

This clonotype occurred many times. The genes are TRBV7-8 and TRBJ2-1; a weak D match, TRBD1 (6 bases). Trimming left V 5 bases short and J 5 bases short, with 13 bases between. This CDR3 is 14 amino acids long. CDR1 is SGHVS and CDR2 is FQNEAQ in the germline V gene. CDR3 residues: CASSPRDKDNEQFF. DNA of the CDR3: TGTGCCAGCAGCCCTCGGGACAAGGACAATGAGCAGTTCTTC.